Sequencing of this T cell receptor beta chain was carried out in a study of response to subunit inactivated influenza vaccine. Study-wide findings and caveats: Each seasonal flu vaccination may recruit only limited new T cells, authors suggested.

Note on this clonotype: Its antigen is not known.

The CDR3 spans 15 residues. Germline loops: CDR1 KGHDR, CDR2 SFDVKD. J gave up 8 bases and V 3 bases, and 5 bases lay outside the gene matches. TCRdb reanalysed the RT-PCR reads using MiXCR and keeps one entry per CDR3 protein. The repertoire holds about 520,000 distinct CDR3 sequences, with 25% as singletons. The sequence was obtained from a man aged 45-65 years who received an inactivated influenza vaccine. The rearrangement joins TRBV24-1 to TRBJ2-3; 12 bases are shared with TRBD2. Specimen: CD4+ T cells sorted from PBMCs, collected more than 4 days after vaccination. In nucleotides, the CDR3 is TGTGCCACCAGTGATGGACTAGCGGGACGGGGTACGCAGTATTTT. Encoded protein: CATSDGLAGRGTQYF.